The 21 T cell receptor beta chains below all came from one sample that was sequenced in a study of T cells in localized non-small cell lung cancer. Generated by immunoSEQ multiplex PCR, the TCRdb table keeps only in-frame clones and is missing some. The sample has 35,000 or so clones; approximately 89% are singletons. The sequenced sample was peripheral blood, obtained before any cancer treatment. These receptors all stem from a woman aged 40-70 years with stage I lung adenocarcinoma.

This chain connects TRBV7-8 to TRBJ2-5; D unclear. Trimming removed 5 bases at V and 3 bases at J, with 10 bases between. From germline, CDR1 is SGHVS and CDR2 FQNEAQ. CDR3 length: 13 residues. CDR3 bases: TGTGCCAGCAGCCGTTTTCTAGAAGAGACCCAGTACTTC. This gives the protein CASSRFLEETQYF. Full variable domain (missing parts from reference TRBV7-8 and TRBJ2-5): GAGVSQSPRYKVAKRGQDVALRCDPISGHVSLFWYQQALGQGPEFLTYFQNEAQLDKSGLPSDRFFAERPEGSVSTLKIQRTQQEDSAVYLCASSRFLEETQYFGPGTRLLVL.

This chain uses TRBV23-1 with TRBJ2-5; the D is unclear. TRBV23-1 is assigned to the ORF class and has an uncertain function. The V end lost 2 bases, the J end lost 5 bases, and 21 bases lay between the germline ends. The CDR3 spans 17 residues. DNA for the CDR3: TGCGCCAGCAGTCAACTCCCCAACGAACGGCGTTTCGAGACCCAGTACTTC. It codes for CASSQLPNERRFETQYF.

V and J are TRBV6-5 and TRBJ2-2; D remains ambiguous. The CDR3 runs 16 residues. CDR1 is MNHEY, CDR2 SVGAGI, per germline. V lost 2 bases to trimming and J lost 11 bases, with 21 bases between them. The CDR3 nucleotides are TGTGCCAGCAGTTACGGTCAAGGAGCAAGCCGCCCAGAGCTGTTTTTT. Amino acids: CASSYGQGASRPELFF.

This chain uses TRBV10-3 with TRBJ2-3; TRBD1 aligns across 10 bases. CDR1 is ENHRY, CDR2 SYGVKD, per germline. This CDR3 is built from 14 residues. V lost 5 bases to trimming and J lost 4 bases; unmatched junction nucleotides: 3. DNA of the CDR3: TGTGCCATCAGTCTAGGGACAGGGGCAGATACGCAGTATTTT. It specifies CAISLGTGADTQYF.

CDR3 sequence reads: CASSQNEGGQETQYF. The DNA of the CDR3 is TGCGCCAGCAGCCAGAATGAGGGGGGGCAAGAGACCCAGTACTTC. This chain links TRBV5-1 with TRBJ2-5, with D possibly being TRBD2 (7 bases). With 4 bases removed from V and 2 bases from J, the gap between germline ends came to 15 bases. The CDR3 extends over 15 amino acids. Per germline, CDR1 SGHRS and CDR2 YFSETQ.

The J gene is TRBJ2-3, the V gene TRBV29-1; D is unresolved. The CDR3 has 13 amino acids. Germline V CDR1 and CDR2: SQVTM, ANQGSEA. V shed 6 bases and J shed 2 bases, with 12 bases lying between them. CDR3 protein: CSVRVRVTDTQYF. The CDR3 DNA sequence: TGCAGCGTCCGTGTTAGGGTCACAGATACGCAGTATTTT.

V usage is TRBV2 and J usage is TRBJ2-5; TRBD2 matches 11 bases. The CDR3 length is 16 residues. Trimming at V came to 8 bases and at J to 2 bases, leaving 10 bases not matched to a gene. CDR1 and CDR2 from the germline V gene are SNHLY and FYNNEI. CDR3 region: CASGRLAGYGQETQYF. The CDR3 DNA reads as TGTGCCAGCGGGAGACTAGCGGGATATGGGCAAGAGACCCAGTACTTC.

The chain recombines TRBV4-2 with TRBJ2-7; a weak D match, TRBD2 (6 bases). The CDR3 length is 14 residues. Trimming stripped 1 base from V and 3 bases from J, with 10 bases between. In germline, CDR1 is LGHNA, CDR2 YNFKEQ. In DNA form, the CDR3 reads TGTGCCAGCAGCCAAGTTGGGGGGAGCTACGAGCAGTACTTC. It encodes CASSQVGGSYEQYF.

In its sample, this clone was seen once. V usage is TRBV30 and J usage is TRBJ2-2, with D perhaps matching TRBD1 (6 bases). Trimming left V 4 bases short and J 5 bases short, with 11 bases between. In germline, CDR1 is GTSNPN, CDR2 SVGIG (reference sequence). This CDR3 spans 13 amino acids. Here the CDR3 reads CAWMTGTTGELFF. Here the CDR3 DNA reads TGTGCCTGGATGACCGGGACAACCGGGGAGCTGTTTTTT.

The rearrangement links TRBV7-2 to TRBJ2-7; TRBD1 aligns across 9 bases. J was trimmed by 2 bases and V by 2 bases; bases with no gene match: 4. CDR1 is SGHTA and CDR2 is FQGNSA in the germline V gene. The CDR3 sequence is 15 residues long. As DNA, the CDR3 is TGTGCCAGCAGCTTATTGGGACAGGGAGCCTACGAGCAGTACTTC. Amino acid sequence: CASSLLGQGAYEQYF.

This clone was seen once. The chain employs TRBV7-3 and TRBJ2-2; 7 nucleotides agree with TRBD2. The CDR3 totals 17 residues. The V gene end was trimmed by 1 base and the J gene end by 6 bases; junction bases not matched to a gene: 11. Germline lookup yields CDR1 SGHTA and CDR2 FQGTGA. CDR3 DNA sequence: TGTGCCAGCAGCTTAAAAAGCATCGGACTAGAGGCCGGGGAGCTGTTTTTT. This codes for CASSLKSIGLEAGELFF. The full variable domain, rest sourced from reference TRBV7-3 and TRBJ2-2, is GAGVSQTPSNKVTEKGKYVELRCDPISGHTALYWYRQSLGQGPEFLIYFQGTGAADDSGLPNDRFFAVRPEGSVSTLKIQRTERGDSAVYLCASSLKSIGLEAGELFFGEGSRLTVL.

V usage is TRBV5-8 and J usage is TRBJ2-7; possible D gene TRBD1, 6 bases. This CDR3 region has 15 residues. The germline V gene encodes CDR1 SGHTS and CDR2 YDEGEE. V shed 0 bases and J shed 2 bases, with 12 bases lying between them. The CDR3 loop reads CASSLGRQATYEQYF. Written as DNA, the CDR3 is TGTGCCAGCAGCTTGGGACGACAGGCTACCTACGAGCAGTACTTC.

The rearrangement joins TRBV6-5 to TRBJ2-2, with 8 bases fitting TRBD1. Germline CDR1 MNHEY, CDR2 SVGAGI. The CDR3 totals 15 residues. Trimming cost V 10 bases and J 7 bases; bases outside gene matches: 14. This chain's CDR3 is CATSDRAYKGGELFF. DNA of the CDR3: TGTGCCACCTCGGACAGGGCCTATAAGGGCGGGGAGCTGTTTTTT.

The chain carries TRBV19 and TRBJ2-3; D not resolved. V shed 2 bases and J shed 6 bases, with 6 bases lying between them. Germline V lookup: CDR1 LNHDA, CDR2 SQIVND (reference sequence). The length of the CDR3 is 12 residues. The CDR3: CASSIMGDTQYF. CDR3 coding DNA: TGTGCCAGTAGTATAATGGGGGATACGCAGTATTTT.

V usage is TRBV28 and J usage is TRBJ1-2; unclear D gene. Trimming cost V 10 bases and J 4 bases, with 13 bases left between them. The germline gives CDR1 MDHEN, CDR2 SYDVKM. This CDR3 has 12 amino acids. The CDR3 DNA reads TGTGCCATCTCACGGGAGTTCTATGGCTACACCTTC. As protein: CAISREFYGYTF.

The CDR3 DNA sequence: TGTGCCAGCAGCTGGAAACGGACAGGGGCCTATGGCTACACCTTC. The encoded protein is CASSWKRTGAYGYTF. The V gene is TRBV7-2, the J gene TRBJ1-2; 9 positions agree with TRBD1. This CDR3 has 15 amino acids. CDR1 and CDR2 from the germline V gene are SGHTA and FQGNSA. After removal of 4 bases from V and 4 bases from J, the junction contained 7 bases not matched to a gene.

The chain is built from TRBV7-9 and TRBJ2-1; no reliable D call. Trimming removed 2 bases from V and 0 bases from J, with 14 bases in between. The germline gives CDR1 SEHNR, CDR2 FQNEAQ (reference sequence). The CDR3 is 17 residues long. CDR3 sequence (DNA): TGTGCCAGCAGCTTAAGGCTTTCCGGAAGCTCCTACAATGAGCAGTTCTTC. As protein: CASSLRLSGSSYNEQFF.

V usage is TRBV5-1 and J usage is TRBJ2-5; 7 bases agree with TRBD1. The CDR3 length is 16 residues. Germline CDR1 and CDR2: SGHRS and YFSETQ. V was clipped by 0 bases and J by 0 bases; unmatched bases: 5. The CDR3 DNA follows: TGCGCCAGCAGCTTGGGGGGGACAGCGAACCAAGAGACCCAGTACTTC. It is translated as CASSLGGTANQETQYF. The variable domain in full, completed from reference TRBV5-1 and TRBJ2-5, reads KAGVTQTPRYLIKTRGQQVTLSCSPISGHRSVSWYQQTPGQGLQFLFEYFSETQRNKGNFPGRFSGRQFSNSRSEMNVSTLELGDSALYLCASSLGGTANQETQYFGPGTRLLVL.

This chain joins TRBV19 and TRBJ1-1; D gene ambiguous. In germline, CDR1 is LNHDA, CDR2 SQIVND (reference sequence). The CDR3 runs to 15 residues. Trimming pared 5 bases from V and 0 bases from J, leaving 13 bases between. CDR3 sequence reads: CASSQPRDMNTEAFF. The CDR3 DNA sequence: TGTGCCAGTAGTCAACCCCGGGATATGAACACTGAAGCTTTCTTT.

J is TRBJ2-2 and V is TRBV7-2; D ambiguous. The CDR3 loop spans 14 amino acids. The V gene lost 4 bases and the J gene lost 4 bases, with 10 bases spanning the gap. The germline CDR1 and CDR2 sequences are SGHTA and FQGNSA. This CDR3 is CASSSGARTGELFF. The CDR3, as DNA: TGTGCCAGCAGCTCGGGTGCTCGCACCGGGGAGCTGTTTTTT.

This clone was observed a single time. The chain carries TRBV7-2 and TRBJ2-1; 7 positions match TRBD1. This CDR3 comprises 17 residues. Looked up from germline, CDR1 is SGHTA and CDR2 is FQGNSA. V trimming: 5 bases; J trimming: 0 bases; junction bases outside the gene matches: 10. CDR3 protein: CASSTTGVMGSYNEQFF. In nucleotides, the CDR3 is TGTGCCAGCAGCACCACAGGGGTGATGGGCTCCTACAATGAGCAGTTCTTC. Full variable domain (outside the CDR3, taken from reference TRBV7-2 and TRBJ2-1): GAGVSQSPSNKVTEKGKDVELRCDPISGHTALYWYRQSLGQGLEFLIYFQGNSAPDKSGLPSDRFSAERTGGSVSTLTIQRTQQEDSAVYLCASSTTGVMGSYNEQFFGPGTRLTVL.